Listed below are T cell receptor beta chains from one sample, sequenced in a study of blood T cells in healthy people across ages. TCRdb redid the calling of the 5' RACE reads with MiXCR, one entry per CDR3 protein. Of some 370,000 distinct CDR3 sequences in the sample, 52% were seen once. Source material: blood. The source of these receptors is a man in his 60s in good health. Each CDR3 is given with its conserved first and last residue. A D gene is named only where the DNA matches it firmly. Clone sizes are given selectively: once, few, many, or a class where the clone is expanded.

abundance	v_gene	j_gene	d_gene	CDR3nt	CDR3aa
.	TRBV3-1	TRBJ2-3	.	TGTGCCAGCAGCCCCCATACGGGGGGCGGCACAGATACGCAGTATTTT	CASSPHTGGGTDTQYF
few	TRBV5-1	TRBJ2-3	TRBD2	TGCGCCAGCAGCTTGGAGTTTCGCGGGGGAACAGATACGCAGTATTTT	CASSLEFRGGTDTQYF
.	TRBV4-1	TRBJ2-7	.	TGCGCCAGCAGCCCCTCCATGGGGTCGGCCGGAAGCCTCTCCTACGAGCAGTACTTC	CASSPSMGSAGSLSYEQYF
.	TRBV7-2	TRBJ2-3	.	TGTGCCAGCAGCTTAGTTGTAAGTGCAGATACGCAGTATTTT	CASSLVVSADTQYF
many	TRBV27	TRBJ2-3	.	TGTGCCAGCAGTATATATACCACAGATACGCAGTATTTT	CASSIYTTDTQYF
few	TRBV7-2	TRBJ2-1	TRBD2	TGTGCCAGCTTGGGGACTACCCACAGAAATGAGCAGTTCTTC	CASLGTTHRNEQFF
few	TRBV4-2	TRBJ2-3	TRBD2	TGTGCCAGCAGCCAAGCTGGGGGAGGGCCTCAAGATACGCAGTATTTT	CASSQAGGGPQDTQYF
few	TRBV9	TRBJ2-5	TRBD1	TGTGCCAGCAGCCCCCGTCCACAGGGGGGTCAAGAGACCCAGTACTTC	CASSPRPQGGQETQYF
.	TRBV29-1	TRBJ1-2	.	TGCAGCGTTGTAAGGGGAGGGGATGGCTACACCTTC	CSVVRGGDGYTF
.	TRBV27	TRBJ2-5	.	TGTGCCAGCAGTTTTCGGGGGTCAGAGACCCAGTACTTC	CASSFRGSETQYF
few	TRBV4-2	TRBJ1-1	.	TGTGCCAGCAGCCTTCGGGAGGGGACCACTGAAGCTTTCTTT	CASSLREGTTEAFF
.	TRBV6-6	TRBJ1-5	TRBD1	TGTGCCAGCACCGCGGACAGGGCACGTCAGCCCCAGCATTTT	CASTADRARQPQHF
few	TRBV27	TRBJ2-1	TRBD2	TGTGCCAGCAGTTCGGGACTAGCGCGGTGGTATGAGCAGTTCTTC	CASSSGLARWYEQFF
.	TRBV7-2	TRBJ2-1	.	TGTGCCAGCAGACTGAGCAGGTATGAGCAGTTCTTC	CASRLSRYEQFF
.	TRBV29-1	TRBJ2-7	.	TGCAGCGTCCAGTGGGGGAACGAGCAGTACTTC	CSVQWGNEQYF
.	TRBV29-1	TRBJ2-5	.	TGCAGCGTCTCACCTCCTATGGGGGGGGCACTTTTAAAGACCCAGTACTTC	CSVSPPMGGALLKTQYF
.	TRBV11-2	TRBJ2-2	TRBD1	TGTGCCAGCAGCGTAGACAGGGCTCTTCCCGGGGAGCTGTTTTTT	CASSVDRALPGELFF